Below are 26 T cell receptor beta chains sequenced from a single sample in a study of blood T cell repertoires in COVID-19. The protocol was immunoSEQ multiplex PCR, while the TCRdb copy is restricted to in-frame clones and leaves out a portion. The sample consists of hundreds of thousands of clones, approximately 88% of them appearing once. Source material: PBMCs or T cells enriched from blood (not recorded which). These receptors originate from a woman aged 40 to 50 with acute COVID-19.

V and J are TRBV28 and TRBJ1-2, with D possibly matching TRBD1 (5 bases). Germline loops: CDR1 MDHEN, CDR2 SYDVKM. This CDR3 spans 14 amino acids. Trimming removed 6 bases from V and 2 bases from J, with 13 bases in between. The CDR3 is CASRGGDANYGYTF. The CDR3 DNA sequence: TGTGCCAGCAGGGGGGGGGACGCAAACTATGGCTACACCTTC.

This clone was observed a handful of times. The CDR3 reads CASRIDSYNEQFF. CDR3 sequence (DNA): TGCGCCAGCAGAATAGACAGCTACAATGAGCAGTTCTTC. The chain is built from TRBV10-2 and TRBJ2-1; the D gene is possibly TRBD1 (5 bases). V was shortened by 6 bases and J by 3 bases, with 9 bases between the two germline ends. This CDR3 is 13 amino acids long. Germline lookup yields CDR1 WSHSY and CDR2 SAAADI.

The gene calls are TRBV7-9 and TRBJ2-7; 9 bases map to TRBD2. The junction had 7 bases not matched to a gene; V was cut back by 5 bases and J by 5 bases. Germline lookup yields CDR1 SEHNR and CDR2 FQNEAQ (reference sequence). This CDR3 has 14 residues. CDR3 residues: CASSKTGTSNEQYV. CDR3 nucleotides: TGTGCCAGCAGCAAGACCGGGACTAGCAACGAGCAGTACGTC.

This sequence joins TRBV9 and TRBJ1-2, with D maybe TRBD1 (5 bases). V shed 1 base and J shed 4 bases, with 20 bases lying between them. CDR1 is SGDLS, CDR2 YYNGEE, per germline. The CDR3 contains 17 residues. CDR3 coding DNA: TGTGCCAGCAGCGTATCGGATTTTGGGGCTGAAACCTATGGCTACACCTTC. Protein product: CASSVSDFGAETYGYTF.

J is TRBJ2-2 and V is TRBV10-2; possible D gene TRBD2, 6 bases. Germline assignment: CDR1 WSHSY and CDR2 SAAADI. V was cut by 3 bases and J by 7 bases, with 18 bases left in between. The CDR3 covers 16 residues. The CDR3 nucleotides read TGCGCCAGCAGTGAAGATGGGACTTCCGGAGGCGGGGAGCTGTTTTTT. It codes for CASSEDGTSGGGELFF.

CDR3 loop: CASSYDRGGNTIYF. DNA of the CDR3: TGTGCCAGCAGTTACGACAGGGGGGGAAACACCATATATTTT. The chain is built from TRBV6-5 and TRBJ1-3, with 9 bases lining up with TRBD1. Trimming removed 2 bases from V and 4 bases from J; junction bases left unmatched: 0. The germline V gene has CDR1 MNHEY and CDR2 SVGAGI. The length of the CDR3 is 14 residues.

The rearrangement uses TRBV28 and TRBJ2-1, with D unclear. CDR3 length: 13 amino acids. Per germline, CDR1 MDHEN and CDR2 SYDVKM. V was clipped by 2 bases and J by 6 bases, with 8 bases between them. CDR3 loop: CASSLLPVNEQFF. The CDR3, as DNA: TGTGCCAGCAGTTTACTCCCCGTCAATGAGCAGTTCTTC. Drawing the rest from reference TRBV28 and TRBJ2-1, the complete variable domain is DVKVTQSSRYLVKRTGEKVFLECVQDMDHENMFWYRQDPGLGLRLIYFSYDVKMKEKGDIPEGYSVSREKKERFSLILESASTNQTSMYLCASSLLPVNEQFFGPGTRLTVL.

The chain couples TRBV19 to TRBJ1-1, with TRBD1 matching over 7 bases. Germline lookup yields CDR1 LNHDA and CDR2 SQIVND (reference sequence). This CDR3 has 14 residues. V gave up 6 bases and J gave up 5 bases; unmatched junction bases: 9. The CDR3 reads CASSENRGGTEAFF. CDR3 coding DNA: TGTGCCAGTAGCGAAAACAGGGGTGGGACTGAAGCTTTCTTT.

The chain links TRBV11-2 to TRBJ2-1; 8 bases are shared with TRBD1. The germline CDR1 and CDR2 sequences are SGHAT and FQNNGV. V lost 5 bases and J lost 10; bases outside the gene matches: 13. This CDR3 has 15 residues. CDR3: CASSVVGTGVGEQFF. CDR3 nucleotides: TGTGCCAGCAGCGTGGTCGGGACAGGCGTAGGCGAGCAGTTCTTC.

The chain is built from TRBV5-1 and TRBJ2-3, with 8 bases aligning to TRBD1. The CDR3 contains 13 residues. Germline V lookup: CDR1 SGHRS, CDR2 YFSETQ. Germline trimming cut 5 bases from V and 5 bases from J; bases unmatched to any gene: 4. CDR3 in DNA: TGCGCCAGCAGGACAGGGGCGTTAGATACGCAGTATTTT. This gives the protein CASRTGALDTQYF.

The V and J genes are TRBV7-8 and TRBJ1-6; tentative D call: TRBD1 (5 bases). The V end lost 5 bases, the J end lost 4 bases, and 18 bases lay between the germline ends. In germline, CDR1 is SGHVS, CDR2 FQNEAQ. The CDR3 has 17 residues. CDR3 bases: TGTGCCAGCAGCCCGGCCCTTACAGGCGCTTATAATTCACCCCTCCACTTT. It codes for CASSPALTGAYNSPLHF.

This rearrangement joins TRBV5-4 to TRBJ1-4; 8 bases align to TRBD1. Per germline, CDR1 SGHNT and CDR2 YYREEE (reference sequence). Losses at the gene ends were 4 bases for V and 8 bases for J; bases not matched to a gene: 10. The CDR3 runs to 15 residues. The CDR3 region is CASSDQQGAGEKLFF. CDR3 DNA sequence: TGTGCCAGCAGCGACCAGCAGGGGGCGGGGGAAAAACTGTTTTTT. The entire variable domain, with the rest obtained from reference TRBV5-4 and TRBJ1-4, is as follows: ETGVTQSPTHLIKTRGQQVTLRCSSQSGHNTVSWYQQALGQGPQFIFQYYREEENGRGNFPPRFSGLQFPNYSSELNVNALELDDSALYLCASSDQQGAGEKLFFGSGTQLSVL.

The rearrangement links TRBV28 to TRBJ2-7; weak D call: TRBD2 (5 bases). Germline V gives CDR1 MDHEN, CDR2 SYDVKM. Trimming took off 6 bases at V and 4 bases at J, with 13 bases between the two ends. The CDR3 spans 13 residues. Here the CDR3 DNA reads TGTGCCAGCAGACCGCGGGCCGCTTACGAGCAGTACTTC. Its translation is CASRPRAAYEQYF.

Of note for this clone: Other DNA sequences of this sample code for an identical CDR3. The chain carries TRBV5-1 and TRBJ2-7; D remains ambiguous. CDR3 length equals 14 residues. In germline, CDR1 is SGHRS, CDR2 YFSETQ. Trimming removed 0 bases from V and 2 bases from J, with 9 bases in between. CDR3 residues: CASSLAGGAYEQYV. DNA of the CDR3: TGCGCCAGCAGCTTGGCTGGCGGCGCCTACGAGCAGTACGTC.

This clone occurred a few times. The chain has TRBV6-5 and TRBJ2-3, with 7 bases that match TRBD1. CDR1 MNHEY and CDR2 SVGAGI come from the germline V gene. V shed 6 bases, J shed 2 bases, and the junction held 8 bases outside the gene matches. The CDR3 spans 15 residues. CDR3 DNA sequence: TGTGCCAGCAGGGGATTGACAGGGACCACAGATACGCAGTATTTT. Its protein is CASRGLTGTTDTQYF.

V is TRBV18 and J is TRBJ2-1, with 13 bases aligning to TRBD2. V shed 4 bases and J 9 bases; nucleotides not matched to a gene: 12. This CDR3 has 17 amino acids. The germline CDR1 and CDR2 sequences are KGHSH and LQKENI. Here the CDR3 reads CASSQQEGLAGSGEQFF. CDR3 in DNA: TGTGCCAGCTCACAGCAAGAGGGACTAGCGGGATCGGGTGAGCAGTTCTTC.

The chain joins TRBV27 to TRBJ1-1; TRBD1 is a possible D gene (5 bases). The CDR3 sequence is 18 residues long. Trimming left V 5 bases short and J 1 base short, with 23 bases between. Germline V CDR1 and CDR2: MNHEY, SMNVEV (reference sequence). The DNA for the CDR3 is TGTGCCAGCAGTCCGCGGGCAGGAGGGGTAACGGGGAACACTGAAGCTTTCTTT. This encodes CASSPRAGGVTGNTEAFF.

This clone has a handful of counts. Other nucleotide sequences in the sample specify the same CDR3. The V call is TRBV29-1, the J call TRBJ2-7; perhaps TRBD2 as D (5 bases). The germline CDR1 and CDR2 sequences are SQVTM and ANQGSEA. Trimming took 6 bases from V and 1 from J, leaving 13 bases between them. CDR3 length: 13 amino acids. CDR3 region: CSVVSGPSYEQYF. The DNA for the CDR3 is TGCAGCGTGGTAAGCGGACCATCCTACGAGCAGTACTTC.

The rearrangement joins TRBV7-9 to TRBJ2-5; TRBD2 matches at 15 bases. V was pared by 1 base and J by 5 bases, with 5 bases of the junction left unmatched. The CDR3 spans 17 residues. CDR1 SEHNR and CDR2 FQNEAQ come from the germline V gene (reference sequence). For the CDR3, the DNA is TGTGCCAGCAGCTTAGTGGGGACTAGCGGGAGGCCGGAGACCCAGTACTTC. The encoded protein is CASSLVGTSGRPETQYF.

This clone came up a few times. The chain has TRBV24-1 and TRBJ2-1, with TRBD2 matching over 9 bases. Germline CDR1 reads KGHDR; CDR2 reads SFDVKD. The CDR3 runs 13 residues. Trimming took 9 bases from V and 10 from J; bases not matched to a gene: 9. The CDR3 region has the DNA TGTGCCACCGTCGCCAGGGCGGGAGGGGAGCAGTTCTTC. Translating it yields CATVARAGGEQFF.

V and J are TRBV9 and TRBJ2-1; 9 bases align to TRBD2. Germline lookup yields CDR1 SGDLS and CDR2 YYNGEE. With V trimmed by 3 bases and J by 5 bases, 9 bases remained unmatched. This CDR3 contains 16 residues. This CDR3 reads CASSGSGRDPNNEQFF. The CDR3 DNA reads TGTGCCAGCAGCGGTAGCGGGAGAGATCCCAACAATGAGCAGTTCTTC.

Here the CDR3 DNA reads TGTGCCAGTAGTATAACACGTTATGGCTACACCTTC. As protein: CASSITRYGYTF. V is TRBV19 and J is TRBJ1-2; D uncertain. CDR3 size: 12 residues. The germline V and J ends were trimmed by 2 bases and 5 bases, with 6 bases remaining between them. The V gene's germline CDR1 is LNHDA and CDR2 SQIVND (reference sequence). Variable domain in full (rest from reference TRBV19 and TRBJ1-2): DGGITQSPKYLFRKEGQNVTLSCEQNLNHDAMYWYRQDPGQGLRLIYYSQIVNDFQKGDIAEGYSVSREKKESFPLTVTSAQKNPTAFYLCASSITRYGYTFGSGTRLTVV.

Details on this clone: At one boundary the junction diverges from the germline segment, which might be a read error. The chain links TRBV19 to TRBJ1-3; possibly TRBD1 for D (6 bases). This CDR3 is 14 amino acids long. Germline V gene sequence: CDR1 LNHDA, CDR2 SQIVND (reference sequence). The CDR3 nucleotides are TGTGCCAGTAGTACTCCAGGGGCGGAGTCCCCACAATCCTTT. Protein product: CASSTPGAESPQSF.

CDR3 coding DNA: TGCGCCAGCAGCTTGGGGCAGGTTAGCTCCTACGAGCAGTACTTC. Its translation is CASSLGQVSSYEQYF. The chain carries TRBV5-1 and TRBJ2-7, with no clear D. The CDR3 length is 15 residues. Germline CDR1 reads SGHRS; CDR2 reads YFSETQ. With 0 bases removed from V and 0 bases from J, the gap between germline ends came to 10 bases. Full variable domain (missing parts from reference TRBV5-1 and TRBJ2-7): KAGVTQTPRYLIKTRGQQVTLSCSPISGHRSVSWYQQTPGQGLQFLFEYFSETQRNKGNFPGRFSGRQFSNSRSEMNVSTLELGDSALYLCASSLGQVSSYEQYFGPGTRLTVT.

This clone occurred once. The chain has TRBV6-4 and TRBJ1-5; 8 bases align to TRBD1. V lost 4 bases and J lost 6; bases outside the gene matches: 8. The CDR3 is made up of 15 amino acids. Germline V gene data show CDR1 as MRHNA and CDR2 as SNTAGT. CDR3 in amino acids: CASSAGQGYSQPQHF. The DNA of the CDR3 is TGTGCCAGCAGTGCCGGACAGGGCTACAGTCAGCCCCAGCATTTT.

This clone has a single count. The chain couples TRBV2 to TRBJ2-1, with a possible D match to TRBD1 (6 bases). Trimming pared 6 bases from V and 12 bases from J, leaving 12 bases between. This CDR3 comprises 11 residues. The germline CDR1 and CDR2 sequences are SNHLY and FYNNEI. CDR3 amino acids: CASSQGYGQFF. CDR3 nucleotide sequence: TGTGCCAGCAGCCAGGGGTACGGGCAGTTCTTC.